The 2 T cell receptor beta chains below were found in one sample sequenced in a study of neurological immune-mediated disorders. Each CDR3 protein is one row after TCRdb ran MiXCR on the 5' RACE reads. The sample comprises about 50,000 distinct CDR3 sequences, around a tenth of which are singletons, and 5.3% rests with the top ten. The sequenced sample consisted of PBMCs. The receptors originated from a man between 65 and 85 years old with HTLV-1-associated myelopathy (HAM/TSP).

This clonotype was detected ten times or more. The V and J genes are TRBV4-2 and TRBJ2-3, with D possibly matching TRBD1 (6 bases). Germline lookup yields CDR1 LGHNA and CDR2 YNFKEQ. CDR3 length equals 16 residues. Trimming removed 0 bases from V and 4 bases from J, with 14 bases in between. The CDR3 DNA reads as TGTGCCAGCAGCCAAGAGGGACAAGGAATCCCAGATACGCAGTATTTT. Protein: CASSQEGQGIPDTQYF.

The chain links TRBV20-1 to TRBJ2-2; 10 bases are a match to TRBD1. Trimming cost V 3 bases and J 6 bases; bases outside gene matches: 10. Germline values: CDR1 DFQATT, CDR2 SNEGSKA (reference sequence). CDR3 length equals 16 residues. The CDR3 DNA follows: TGCAGTGCTAGGGGGATAGGGACAGGGGCACCCGGGGAGCTGTTTTTT. Translating it yields CSARGIGTGAPGELFF.